The TCR beta chain described here comes from a study of blood T cell repertoires in COVID-19. The authors' processing: Counts of nucleated cells, estimated from reference gene primer amplification, were obtained. Libraries were prepared by immunoSEQ multiplex PCR; TCRdb keeps only in-frame clonotypes and omits some of them. The DNA gave D and trimming, while V, J and clone size come from that table. The table records 200,000 to 250,000 clones, about 90% of them present only once. V dropped 5 bases and J dropped 2; count of bases not matched to a gene: 12. This CDR3 is built from 18 residues. Germline V gene lookup returns CDR1 MDHEN and CDR2 SYDVKM. Participants were aged about 18 to 100 years, lived in around 22 US areas, and enrolled virtually. Participants had their cohort set by participant-reported clinical history.

The chain joins TRBV28 to TRBJ1-6; TRBD1 aligns across 7 bases. The sequenced material came from PBMCs or T cells enriched from blood (not recorded which). The TCR comes from a woman between 50 and 59 years old in a cohort exposed to, infected with or recovered from COVID-19 (not recorded which). The CDR3 bases are TGTGCCAGCAGTCTCGGGCAGGGGGGCCCGACCTATAATTCACCCCTCCACTTT. Its protein is CASSLGQGGPTYNSPLHF.